These 14 T cell receptor beta chains originate from one sample sequenced in a study of blood T cell repertoires in COVID-19. Assay used: immunoSEQ multiplex PCR; TCRdb lists only in-frame clones, some missing. The table includes about 220,000 clones, less than 90% detected once. The sequenced sample was peripheral blood. The receptors come from a man aged 35 to 55 with acute or convalescent COVID-19.

This clone occurred many times. The rearrangement links TRBV30 to TRBJ2-5; possible D gene TRBD1, 6 bases. V lost 0 bases and J lost 5, with 13 bases in between. Germline loops: CDR1 GTSNPN, CDR2 SVGIG (reference sequence). The CDR3 runs to 14 residues. The DNA for the CDR3 is TGTGCCTGGAGTGTTGGGGGCCTGTCGGAGACCCAGTACTTC. It specifies CAWSVGGLSETQYF.

This chain joins TRBV4-2 and TRBJ2-7; 12 nucleotides match TRBD1. There are 18 residues in the CDR3. Trimming at V came to 0 bases and at J to 6 bases, leaving 12 bases not matched to a gene. Germline lookup yields CDR1 LGHNA and CDR2 YNFKEQ. The CDR3, as DNA: TGTGCCAGCAGCCAAGATTTAGTACCGGGACAGGGGGCCGGCGAGCAGTACTTC. Translated: CASSQDLVPGQGAGEQYF.

V gene TRBV6-5 combines with J gene TRBJ2-7; 7 bases agree with TRBD2. The J segment lost 1 base and the V segment lost 6 bases, leaving 9 bases of the junction unmatched. The germline CDR1 and CDR2 sequences are MNHEY and SVGAGI. The CDR3 extends over 15 amino acids. The CDR3, as DNA: TGTGCCAGCAGCCCCTGGCGGGAGCCGTCCTACGAGCAGTACTTC. It translates to CASSPWREPSYEQYF.

This chain connects TRBV6-5 to TRBJ1-2; D might be TRBD1 (6 bases). CDR3 length equals 16 residues. The germline gives CDR1 MNHEY, CDR2 SVGAGI. Trimming pared 0 bases from V and 1 base from J, leaving 12 bases between. The CDR3 DNA reads as TGTGCCAGCAGTTACTCAGCGGGGGCGGGTAACTATGGCTACACCTTC. It translates to CASSYSAGAGNYGYTF.

The rearrangement joins TRBV18 to TRBJ2-1; 12 bases fit TRBD1. Germline V gene sequence: CDR1 KGHSH, CDR2 LQKENI. This CDR3 is built from 19 residues. V was clipped by 4 bases and J by 5 bases; unmatched bases: 15. CDR3 DNA: TGTGCCAGCTCACTGAACTCCCTTTCCGGGACAGGGGGCAACAATGAGCAGTTCTTC. It encodes CASSLNSLSGTGGNNEQFF.

This clone is a singleton in its sample. The chain couples TRBV12-3 or TRBV12-4 to TRBJ2-2, with D tentatively TRBD2 (6 bases). This CDR3 is 13 amino acids long. With 5 bases removed from V and 4 bases from J, the gap between germline ends came to 8 bases. For the CDR3, the DNA is TGTGCCAGCAGTAAGACTAGCACCGGGGAGCTGTTTTTT. As protein: CASSKTSTGELFF.

Worth noting for this clone: In the same sample, other DNA sequences code for this CDR3. The chain is built from TRBV19 and TRBJ2-1; D is uncertain. The CDR3 has 11 residues. Trimming pared 4 bases from V and 4 bases from J, leaving 2 bases between. CDR1 is LNHDA and CDR2 is SQIVND in the germline V gene (reference sequence). CDR3 loop: CASSTYNEQFF. CDR3 DNA: TGTGCCAGTAGTACTTACAATGAGCAGTTCTTC. The entire variable domain, with the rest obtained from reference TRBV19 and TRBJ2-1, is as follows: DGGITQSPKYLFRKEGQNVTLSCEQNLNHDAMYWYRQDPGQGLRLIYYSQIVNDFQKGDIAEGYSVSREKKESFPLTVTSAQKNPTAFYLCASSTYNEQFFGPGTRLTVL.

J is TRBJ1-4 and V is TRBV5-1; 8 nucleotides align to TRBD1. The length of the CDR3 is 16 residues. Trimming at V came to 2 bases and at J to 3 bases, leaving 6 bases not matched to a gene. The germline gives CDR1 SGHRS, CDR2 YFSETQ. The CDR3 region has the DNA TGCGCCAGCAGCTTCGGGACAGGAGCCTCTAATGAAAAACTGTTTTTT. Its protein is CASSFGTGASNEKLFF. The full variable domain, its missing parts supplied by reference TRBV5-1 and TRBJ1-4, is KAGVTQTPRYLIKTRGQQVTLSCSPISGHRSVSWYQQTPGQGLQFLFEYFSETQRNKGNFPGRFSGRQFSNSRSEMNVSTLELGDSALYLCASSFGTGASNEKLFFGSGTQLSVL.

This clone was seen only a few times. The genes are TRBV5-1 and TRBJ1-1, with 8 bases aligning to TRBD1. The V gene's germline CDR1 is SGHRS and CDR2 YFSETQ. CDR3 length: 14 amino acids. V lost 1 base, J lost 5 bases, and 4 bases stayed unmatched. DNA of the CDR3: TGCGCCAGCAGCTTGCCCCAGGGGGCAACTGAAGCTTTCTTT. Residues: CASSLPQGATEAFF.

V usage is TRBV19 and J usage is TRBJ2-7; D possibly corresponds to TRBD2 (5 bases). Germline V gene sequence: CDR1 LNHDA, CDR2 SQIVND (reference sequence). V shed 4 bases and J shed 3 bases, with 7 bases lying between them. The CDR3 length is 12 residues. Here the CDR3 DNA reads TGTGCCAGTAGTACAGGAGGCTACGAGCAGTACTTC. Translation: CASSTGGYEQYF.

This clone was picked up a small number of times. J is TRBJ2-7 and V is TRBV7-9; 11 positions agree with TRBD1. The CDR3 is 16 residues long. Trimming cost V 5 bases and J 7 bases; bases outside gene matches: 13. From germline, CDR1 is SEHNR and CDR2 FQNEAQ (reference sequence). CDR3 nucleotide sequence: TGTGCCAGCAGCCCAGGGACAGGGGGTAGGTTGGGAGAGCAGTACTTC. This translates into CASSPGTGGRLGEQYF.

The rearrangement joins TRBV7-9 to TRBJ1-5, with TRBD1 as a possible D gene (5 bases). The CDR3 covers 14 residues. V dropped 0 bases and J dropped 7 bases, with 10 bases sitting between them. Germline lookup yields CDR1 SEHNR and CDR2 FQNEAQ (reference sequence). The CDR3 sequence is CASSLARVGQPQHF. CDR3 coding DNA: TGTGCCAGCAGCTTAGCCAGGGTAGGGCAGCCCCAGCATTTT. Drawing the rest from reference TRBV7-9 and TRBJ1-5, the complete variable domain is DTGVSQNPRHKITKRGQNVTFRCDPISEHNRLYWYRQTLGQGPEFLTYFQNEAQLEKSRLLSDRFSAERPKGSFSTLEIQRTEQGDSAMYLCASSLARVGQPQHFGDGTRLSIL.

The chain is built from TRBV27 and TRBJ2-6, with 7 bases that match TRBD2. CDR3 length: 20 residues. The J segment lost 1 base and the V segment lost 4 bases, leaving 16 bases of the junction unmatched. The V gene's germline CDR1 is MNHEY and CDR2 SMNVEV (reference sequence). CDR3 region: CASSSRGGTGGLSGANVLTF. The CDR3 coding sequence is TGTGCCAGCAGTTCCCGAGGTGGGACTGGGGGACTATCTGGGGCCAACGTCCTGACTTTC.

The rearrangement uses TRBV7-3 and TRBJ2-3; D may be TRBD2 (5 bases). This CDR3 is built from 16 residues. Germline V lookup: CDR1 SGHTA, CDR2 FQGTGA. V gave up 2 bases and J gave up 3 bases, with 15 bases separating them. The CDR3 DNA reads as TGTGCCAGCAGCTTACCCCTCGGGGATGGTACAGATACGCAGTATTTT. This encodes CASSLPLGDGTDTQYF.